These 23 T cell receptor beta chains share one sample of origin, sequenced in a study of cytomegalovirus exposure and HLA in healthy donors. A multiplex PCR was run with 60 Vbeta primers and 13 Jbeta primers. Data came from immunoSEQ multiplex PCR; TCRdb stores just in-frame clones and leaves some out. Among 130,000 to 150,000 clones listed, over 70% were seen once. The sample taken for sequencing was PBMCs. The receptors were sampled from a woman aged 40 to 50 in good health and CMV-seropositive.

The chain joins TRBV6-4 to TRBJ1-6; 8 bases align to TRBD1. V trimming: 6 bases; J trimming: 10 bases; junction bases outside the gene matches: 8. The CDR3 spans 14 residues. Germline CDR1 MRHNA, CDR2 SNTAGT. The CDR3: CASRPDRGRSPLHF. As DNA, the CDR3 is TGTGCCAGCAGACCCGACAGGGGTCGGTCACCCCTCCACTTT.

The rearrangement links TRBV12-5 to TRBJ1-2; D gene ambiguous. Per the germline V gene, CDR1 is LGHNT and CDR2 is FRNRAP. V was cut by 7 bases and J by 8 bases, with 11 bases left in between. This CDR3 region has 11 residues. CDR3 DNA: TGTGCTAGTGTTCTGGACTGGGGCTACACCTTC. This sequence encodes CASVLDWGYTF.

The chain carries TRBV25-1 and TRBJ1-4, with D unresolved. This CDR3 comprises 16 residues. Germline V gene sequence: CDR1 MGHDK, CDR2 SYGVNS. With 1 base removed from V and 0 bases from J, the gap between germline ends came to 9 bases. CDR3: CASSESSFSTNEKLFF. For the CDR3, the DNA is TGTGCCAGCAGTGAATCTTCCTTCTCAACTAATGAAAAACTGTTTTTT.

The chain carries TRBV30 and TRBJ2-2, with a weak D call TRBD2 (7 bases). This CDR3 spans 17 amino acids. The germline V gene encodes CDR1 GTSNPN and CDR2 SVGIG (reference sequence). V was cut by 2 bases and J by 7 bases, with 23 bases left in between. CDR3 residues: CAWSTSVGGPAIGELFF. The CDR3 DNA reads as TGTGCCTGGAGTACAAGTGTGGGGGGGCCTGCGATCGGGGAGCTGTTTTTT.

This clone was counted once. The chain carries TRBV6-1 and TRBJ1-2; TRBD1 might be the D (5 bases). V was shortened by 8 bases and J by 1 base, with 14 bases between the two germline ends. Germline CDR1 is MNHNS and CDR2 is SASEGT. The CDR3 covers 14 residues. The CDR3 sequence: CASQIWGGNYGYTF. The CDR3 DNA sequence: TGTGCCAGCCAGATCTGGGGCGGTAACTATGGCTACACCTTC.

In its sample, this clone was seen once. The chain links TRBV5-1 to TRBJ2-3; 12 nucleotides match TRBD2. Per the germline V gene, CDR1 is SGHRS and CDR2 is YFSETQ. The junction had 5 bases not matched to a gene; V was cut back by 3 bases and J by 3 bases. CDR3 length: 16 residues. The DNA for the CDR3 is TGCGCCAGCAGCTCCTCTAGCGGGGGGGCGACAGATACGCAGTATTTT. Amino acid sequence: CASSSSSGGATDTQYF. Drawing the rest from reference TRBV5-1 and TRBJ2-3, the complete variable domain is KAGVTQTPRYLIKTRGQQVTLSCSPISGHRSVSWYQQTPGQGLQFLFEYFSETQRNKGNFPGRFSGRQFSNSRSEMNVSTLELGDSALYLCASSSSSGGATDTQYFGPGTRLTVL.

J is TRBJ2-3 and V is TRBV27, with TRBD2 as a possible D gene (5 bases). The CDR3 is 15 residues long. From germline, CDR1 is MNHEY and CDR2 SMNVEV (reference sequence). V was cut by 4 bases and J by 4 bases, with 15 bases left in between. The CDR3 nucleotides are TGTGCCAGCAGTTCCAAAATCGGGGTGCCAGATACGCAGTATTTT. Translation gives CASSSKIGVPDTQYF.

This clone was seen a single time. V and J are TRBV5-4 and TRBJ1-1; TRBD1 might be the D (5 bases). This CDR3 comprises 15 residues. From germline, CDR1 is SGHNT and CDR2 YYREEE (reference sequence). Deletions cut 3 bases from V and 6 bases from J, with 18 bases between. The CDR3 DNA is TGTGCCAGCAGCTGGGGTATATGGGGGGTCCCTGAAGCTTTCTTT. Translated: CASSWGIWGVPEAFF. Drawing the rest from reference TRBV5-4 and TRBJ1-1, the complete variable domain is ETGVTQSPTHLIKTRGQQVTLRCSSQSGHNTVSWYQQALGQGPQFIFQYYREEENGRGNFPPRFSGLQFPNYSSELNVNALELDDSALYLCASSWGIWGVPEAFFGQGTRLTVV.

The J gene is TRBJ1-2, the V gene TRBV19; D might be TRBD1 (6 bases). There are 16 residues in the CDR3. Trimming left V 2 bases short and J 0 bases short, with 13 bases between. Germline V CDR1 and CDR2: LNHDA, SQIVND (reference sequence). For the CDR3, the DNA is TGTGCCAGTAGTATAATGGGGACACCTACTAACTATGGCTACACCTTC. Residues: CASSIMGTPTNYGYTF. Complete variable domain (other parts from reference TRBV19 and TRBJ1-2): DGGITQSPKYLFRKEGQNVTLSCEQNLNHDAMYWYRQDPGQGLRLIYYSQIVNDFQKGDIAEGYSVSREKKESFPLTVTSAQKNPTAFYLCASSIMGTPTNYGYTFGSGTRLTVV.

A few counts support this clone. The chain has TRBV19 and TRBJ1-3, with D tentatively TRBD1 (6 bases). The CDR3 consists of 15 residues. Germline loops: CDR1 LNHDA, CDR2 SQIVND (reference sequence). V dropped 7 bases and J dropped 0 bases, with 13 bases sitting between them. The CDR3 region is CASNPDRSSGNTIYF. CDR3 sequence (DNA): TGTGCCAGTAACCCGGACAGATCCTCTGGAAACACCATATATTTT.

This clone has a single count. CDR3 protein: CASSLTTGTGEGKLFF. The CDR3 DNA follows: TGTGCCAGCAGTCTTACGACGGGGACAGGGGAGGGAAAACTGTTTTTT. The chain has TRBV28 and TRBJ1-4; 10 bases agree with TRBD1. The CDR3 runs 16 residues. V shed 5 bases, J shed 10 bases, and the junction held 13 bases outside the gene matches. The germline CDR1 and CDR2 sequences are MDHEN and SYDVKM.

This sequence joins TRBV18 and TRBJ2-4; 9 bases match TRBD1. The CDR3 is made up of 16 amino acids. The germline V gene encodes CDR1 KGHSH and CDR2 LQKENI. V shed 8 bases, J shed 9 bases, and the junction held 17 bases outside the gene matches. DNA of the CDR3: TGTGCCAGCCAACCCGGGTTCGGACAGGGGATCCCCATTCAGTACTTC. Translating gives CASQPGFGQGIPIQYF.

The chain links TRBV7-3 to TRBJ2-7, with 7 bases fitting TRBD1. V lost 6 bases, J lost 6 bases, and 8 bases stayed unmatched. CDR3 size: 13 residues. Looked up from germline, CDR1 is SGHTA and CDR2 is FQGTGA. Here the CDR3 reads CASSLTGIGEQYF. Written as DNA, the CDR3 is TGTGCCAGCAGTCTGACAGGGATCGGCGAGCAGTACTTC. The whole variable domain, remainder taken from reference TRBV7-3 and TRBJ2-7, is GAGVSQTPSNKVTEKGKYVELRCDPISGHTALYWYRQSLGQGPEFLIYFQGTGAADDSGLPNDRFFAVRPEGSVSTLKIQRTERGDSAVYLCASSLTGIGEQYFGPGTRLTVT.

The chain combines TRBV19 with TRBJ1-2; D gene ambiguous. Looked up from germline, CDR1 is LNHDA and CDR2 is SQIVND (reference sequence). The CDR3 has 13 amino acids. V shed 3 bases and J shed 1 base, with 6 bases lying between them. In nucleotides, the CDR3 is TGTGCCAGTAGTATTACAAATAACTATGGCTACACCTTC. Translated, it gives CASSITNNYGYTF.

This sequence joins TRBV11-1 and TRBJ2-1; D may be TRBD2 (6 bases). Trimming pared 5 bases from V and 9 bases from J, leaving 23 bases between. Per germline, CDR1 SGHAT and CDR2 FQDESV (reference sequence). This CDR3 is 16 amino acids long. The CDR3 sequence is CASSPCLAPTICEQFF. For the CDR3, the DNA is TGTGCCAGCAGCCCCTGTCTAGCGCCCACCATATGTGAGCAGTTCTTC.

In this sample, this clone turned up once. The rearrangement links TRBV19 to TRBJ1-1, with a weak D call TRBD1 (6 bases). V lost 10 bases, J lost 1 base, and 19 bases lay in between. There are 15 residues in the CDR3. The germline gives CDR1 LNHDA, CDR2 SQIVND (reference sequence). CDR3 in DNA: TGTGCCAATAGGGATCCAGGGGCGCCGAACACTGAAGCTTTCTTT. It codes for CANRDPGAPNTEAFF. Full variable domain (outside the CDR3, taken from reference TRBV19 and TRBJ1-1): DGGITQSPKYLFRKEGQNVTLSCEQNLNHDAMYWYRQDPGQGLRLIYYSQIVNDFQKGDIAEGYSVSREKKESFPLTVTSAQKNPTAFYLCANRDPGAPNTEAFFGQGTRLTVV.

The rearrangement links TRBV7-9 to TRBJ1-2, with 8 bases that match TRBD1. V shed 5 bases and J 4 bases; nucleotides not matched to a gene: 3. Germline CDR1 and CDR2: SEHNR and FQNEAQ (reference sequence). This CDR3 spans 13 amino acids. The chain's CDR3 is CASSPTGVYGYTF. In DNA form, the CDR3 reads TGTGCCAGCAGCCCGACAGGGGTCTATGGCTACACCTTC.

This clone was recorded once. The chain carries TRBV19 and TRBJ2-2, with D unresolved. The CDR3 is 15 amino acids. CDR1 LNHDA and CDR2 SQIVND come from the germline V gene (reference sequence). Trimming stripped 2 bases from V and 2 bases from J, with 9 bases between. The CDR3 here is CASSIILLNTGELFF. The CDR3 DNA reads as TGTGCCAGTAGTATAATTCTACTCAACACCGGGGAGCTGTTTTTT. Full variable domain (rest looked up from reference TRBV19 and TRBJ2-2): DGGITQSPKYLFRKEGQNVTLSCEQNLNHDAMYWYRQDPGQGLRLIYYSQIVNDFQKGDIAEGYSVSREKKESFPLTVTSAQKNPTAFYLCASSIILLNTGELFFGEGSRLTVL.

The chain links TRBV6-1 to TRBJ2-3, with 7 bases identical to TRBD2. Germline V lookup: CDR1 MNHNS, CDR2 SASEGT. Germline trimming cut 2 bases from V and 0 bases from J; bases unmatched to any gene: 2. The CDR3 consists of 15 residues. CDR3 bases: TGTGCCAGCAGTGAACGCGGGGGTAGCACAGATACGCAGTATTTT. This sequence encodes CASSERGGSTDTQYF.

To note about this clone: A junction boundary mismatches the germline segment, possibly from a read error. The gene calls are TRBV7-9 and TRBJ1-1; no firm D call. There are 14 residues in the CDR3. Germline V gene sequence: CDR1 SEHNR, CDR2 FQNEAQ (reference sequence). CDR3 in DNA: TGTTCCAGCAGCCAGCAGGCCGCGAACACTGAAGCTTTCTTT. Its protein is CSSSQQAANTEAFF.

The chain joins TRBV10-3 to TRBJ2-6, with D possibly being TRBD2 (5 bases). Deletions cut 0 bases from V and 1 base from J, with 7 bases between. Germline V gene sequence: CDR1 ENHRY, CDR2 SYGVKD. The CDR3 runs 16 residues. The DNA for the CDR3 is TGTGCCATCAGTGAGTCAGGGAGATCTGGGGCCAACGTCCTGACTTTC. Translating gives CAISESGRSGANVLTF.

The rearrangement links TRBV2 to TRBJ2-1; TRBD1 aligns across 8 bases. Losses at the gene ends were 7 bases for V and 7 bases for J; bases not matched to a gene: 6. The CDR3 is made up of 13 amino acids. Germline-derived CDR1 and CDR2 are SNHLY and FYNNEI. The CDR3 nucleotides read TGTGCCAGCAATATCAACAGGGGGAATGAGCAGTTCTTC. It translates to CASNINRGNEQFF.

This sequence joins TRBV6-5 and TRBJ1-4; TRBD1 is a possible D gene (6 bases). V was shortened by 6 bases and J by 14 bases, with 19 bases between the two germline ends. The germline CDR1 and CDR2 sequences are MNHEY and SVGAGI. This CDR3 contains 13 residues. The CDR3 spells CASSRGQPSSLFF. The CDR3 DNA reads TGTGCCAGCAGCAGAGGACAGCCTAGTAGTCTGTTTTTT.